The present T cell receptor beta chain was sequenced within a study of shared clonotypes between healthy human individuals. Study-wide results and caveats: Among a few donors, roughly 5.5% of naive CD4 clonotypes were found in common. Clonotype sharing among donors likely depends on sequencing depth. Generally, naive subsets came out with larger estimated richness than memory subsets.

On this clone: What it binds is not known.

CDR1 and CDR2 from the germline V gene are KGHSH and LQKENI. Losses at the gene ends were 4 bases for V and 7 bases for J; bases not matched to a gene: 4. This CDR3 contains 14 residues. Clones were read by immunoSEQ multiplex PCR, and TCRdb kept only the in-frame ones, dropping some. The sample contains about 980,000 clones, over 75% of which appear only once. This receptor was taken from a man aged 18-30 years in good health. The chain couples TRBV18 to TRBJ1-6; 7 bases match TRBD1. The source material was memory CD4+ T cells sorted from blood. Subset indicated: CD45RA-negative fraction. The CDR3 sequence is CASSQGQMNSPLHF. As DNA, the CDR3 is TGTGCCAGCTCACAGGGACAGATGAATTCACCCCTCCACTTT.